These 26 T cell receptor beta chains originate from one sample sequenced in a study of T-cell memory formation after mild COVID-19. Using its own MiXCR run on the 5' RACE reads, TCRdb lists one record per CDR3 protein. The sample has some 350,000 distinct CDR3 sequences; more than 15% are singletons. The sample comprised PBMCs or a T cell subset sorted from them (not recorded which). The receptors stem from a man in his late teens or twenties who had mild COVID-19 (a few samples of this study predate the infection). Cell type and time point are not known.

This clonotype appeared a few times. The chain uses TRBV9 and TRBJ2-1; D is ambiguous. Germline V gene lookup returns CDR1 SGDLS and CDR2 YYNGEE. The CDR3 runs 15 residues. The germline V and J ends were trimmed by 0 bases and 2 bases, with 9 bases remaining between them. CDR3 bases: TGTGCCAGCAGCGTAGAACCCACCGCCTACAATGAGCAGTTCTTC. It encodes CASSVEPTAYNEQFF.

This clonotype was seen only a few times. The CDR3 bases are TGTGCCAGCAGGAGACAGGGGTGGAATACGCAGTATTTT. Translation gives CASRRQGWNTQYF. V gene TRBV6-5 combines with J gene TRBJ2-3; 8 bases line up with TRBD1. Germline V CDR1 and CDR2: MNHEY, SVGAGI. Trimming removed 6 bases from V and 7 bases from J; junction bases left unmatched: 6. The CDR3 runs 13 residues.

This clonotype was seen a few times. The chain joins TRBV7-8 to TRBJ1-5; the D gene is possibly TRBD1 (5 bases). V shed 1 base and J shed 6 bases, with 16 bases lying between them. The V gene's germline CDR1 is SGHVS and CDR2 FQNEAQ. CDR3 size: 16 residues. CDR3 sequence: CASSLEISGGGQPQHF. CDR3 sequence (DNA): TGTGCCAGCAGCTTAGAAATCTCCGGGGGGGGTCAGCCCCAGCATTTT.

This clonotype has a handful of counts. The chain joins TRBV6-6 to TRBJ1-5; no definite D call. The CDR3 is 18 residues long. Trimming pared 0 bases from V and 4 bases from J, leaving 19 bases between. Per germline, CDR1 MNHNY and CDR2 SVGAGI (reference sequence). As DNA, the CDR3 is TGTGCCAGCAGTTACTCGTACATACCCTCGCCACCAAATCAGCCCCAGCATTTT. It codes for CASSYSYIPSPPNQPQHF.

This clonotype was seen once. The V call is TRBV29-1, the J call TRBJ1-2; D not certain. Germline-derived CDR1 and CDR2 are SQVTM and ANQGSEA. CDR3 size: 11 residues. Trimming stripped 1 base from V and 6 bases from J, with 6 bases between. The CDR3 nucleotides read TGCAGCGTTGAAGGGCAGAATGGCTACACCTTC. This encodes CSVEGQNGYTF.

The chain is built from TRBV6-2 or TRBV6-3 and TRBJ1-2; D not certain. CDR1 is MNHEY, CDR2 SVGEGT, per germline. The CDR3 contains 15 residues. Trimming cost V 6 bases and J 3 bases, with 17 bases left between them. The CDR3: CASSLVEVVYYGYTF. CDR3 in DNA: TGTGCCAGCAGCCTCGTCGAGGTCGTATACTATGGCTACACCTTC.

This clonotype was counted only a few times. This rearrangement joins TRBV6-1 to TRBJ1-1; D is perhaps TRBD1 (6 bases). Germline values: CDR1 MNHNS, CDR2 SASEGT. Trimming removed 8 bases at V and 4 bases at J, with 14 bases between. The CDR3 covers 13 residues. Here the CDR3 reads CASGNRALTEAFF. CDR3 nucleotide sequence: TGTGCCAGCGGCAACAGGGCGCTCACTGAAGCTTTCTTT.

This clonotype came up a few times. This chain links TRBV7-9 with TRBJ1-1; D unresolved. This CDR3 is built from 14 residues. Germline assignment: CDR1 SEHNR and CDR2 FQNEAQ (reference sequence). Trimming shortened V by 11 bases and J by 5 bases, and 21 bases separated the two germline ends. CDR3 in amino acids: CAYLGKSSLTEAFF. CDR3 nucleotide sequence: TGTGCCTACCTGGGGAAGAGCTCACTGACTGAAGCTTTCTTT.

This clonotype was observed a few times. The gene calls are TRBV9 and TRBJ2-2, with 10 nucleotides matching TRBD1. The CDR3 length is 19 residues. Trimming cost V 3 bases and J 2 bases; bases outside gene matches: 13. Per the germline V gene, CDR1 is SGDLS and CDR2 is YYNGEE. The DNA of the CDR3 is TGTGCCAGCAGCGGCCCTTGGGACAGGGGAGATAGAAACACCGGGGAGCTGTTTTTT. It is translated as CASSGPWDRGDRNTGELFF.

V gene TRBV4-1 combines with J gene TRBJ2-3, with D unresolved. Trimming removed 3 bases at V and 0 bases at J, with 13 bases between. Germline assignment: CDR1 MGHRA and CDR2 YSYEKL. This CDR3 is 16 amino acids long. The CDR3: CASSHEQHPSTDTQYF. The DNA of the CDR3 is TGCGCCAGCAGCCACGAACAGCACCCTAGCACAGATACGCAGTATTTT.

The sample holds many counts of this clonotype. The genes are TRBV27 and TRBJ2-1, with 9 nucleotides matching TRBD2. Germline lookup yields CDR1 MNHEY and CDR2 SMNVEV (reference sequence). The CDR3 contains 22 residues. V lost 6 bases to trimming and J lost 6 bases; unmatched junction nucleotides: 30. The CDR3 DNA reads as TGTGCCAGCAGGGGTACGGGGGCGGTTTTCCAGCGGGGGGCCCTTGTAGGCAATGAGCAGTTCTTC. This sequence encodes CASRGTGAVFQRGALVGNEQFF.

This clonotype turned up a few times. This chain uses TRBV7-6 with TRBJ2-7; 12 bases line up with TRBD1. After removal of 5 bases from V and 5 bases from J, the junction contained 7 bases not matched to a gene. CDR3 length: 15 amino acids. CDR1 is SGHVS, CDR2 FNYEAQ, per germline. CDR3 amino acids: CASSLRDRGRDEQYF. The CDR3 region has the DNA TGTGCCAGCAGCCTCCGGGACAGGGGGCGTGACGAGCAGTACTTC.

V and J are TRBV9 and TRBJ2-1, with D perhaps matching TRBD2 (6 bases). Germline V gene lookup returns CDR1 SGDLS and CDR2 YYNGEE. CDR3 length equals 16 residues. The V end lost 0 bases, the J end lost 2 bases, and 12 bases lay between the germline ends. CDR3 residues: CASSVGGLAPYNEQFF. CDR3 bases: TGTGCCAGCAGCGTAGGGGGACTCGCTCCCTACAATGAGCAGTTCTTC.

In its sample, this clonotype was seen a few times. The chain's CDR3 is CASSSIRVGTEAFF. The CDR3 nucleotides read TGTGCCAGCAGCTCGATCAGGGTTGGTACTGAAGCTTTCTTT. This chain links TRBV7-2 with TRBJ1-1, with D maybe TRBD1 (5 bases). Germline CDR1 is SGHTA and CDR2 is FQGNSA. Deletions cut 4 bases from V and 5 bases from J, with 14 bases between. This CDR3 is 14 amino acids long.

This clonotype was seen once. V and J are TRBV29-1 and TRBJ2-6; 7 nucleotides line up with TRBD1. CDR3 size: 16 residues. V shed 3 bases and J 0 bases; nucleotides not matched to a gene: 5. Germline CDR1 reads SQVTM; CDR2 reads ANQGSEA. The CDR3 DNA sequence: TGCAGCGTTGAGTCGGACAGGTCCTCTGGGGCCAACGTCCTGACTTTC. Protein product: CSVESDRSSGANVLTF.

This clonotype was detected only a few times. The V call is TRBV7-2, the J call TRBJ2-3; D not certain. V lost 2 bases and J lost 2, with 5 bases in between. This CDR3 contains 13 residues. Per the germline V gene, CDR1 is SGHTA and CDR2 is FQGNSA. In DNA, the CDR3 is TGTGCCAGCAGCTTACAGAACACAGATACGCAGTATTTT. Translation gives CASSLQNTDTQYF.

This clonotype was seen more than once but under ten times. This rearrangement joins TRBV5-1 to TRBJ2-3; 10 nucleotides match TRBD2. The CDR3 is made up of 16 amino acids. V gave up 4 bases and J gave up 0 bases; unmatched junction bases: 5. Germline V gene sequence: CDR1 SGHRS, CDR2 YFSETQ. The CDR3 is CASSPGLAVSTDTQYF. The CDR3 DNA is TGCGCCAGCAGCCCAGGACTAGCGGTTAGCACAGATACGCAGTATTTT. The complete variable domain, with remaining parts taken from reference TRBV5-1 and TRBJ2-3, reads KAGVTQTPRYLIKTRGQQVTLSCSPISGHRSVSWYQQTPGQGLQFLFEYFSETQRNKGNFPGRFSGRQFSNSRSEMNVSTLELGDSALYLCASSPGLAVSTDTQYFGPGTRLTVL.

The CDR3 DNA sequence: TGTGCCAGCAGCGTAGTCCCCGATACGCAGTATTTT. It yields the protein CASSVVPDTQYF. The chain uses TRBV9 and TRBJ2-3; no definite D call. CDR1 and CDR2 (germline): SGDLS, YYNGEE. This CDR3 region has 12 residues. V was trimmed by 0 bases and J by 6 bases, leaving 5 bases between them.

This clonotype was detected a few times. The chain is built from TRBV6-2 or TRBV6-3 and TRBJ2-3; TRBD1 matches 7 bases. V was pared by 7 bases and J by 3 bases, with 7 bases of the junction left unmatched. This CDR3 region has 14 residues. Germline values: CDR1 MNHEY, CDR2 SVGEGT. CDR3 DNA: TGTGCCAGCACAACAGGGGAAGAGACAGATACGCAGTATTTT. Amino acids: CASTTGEETDTQYF.

This clonotype was picked up many times. The chain is built from TRBV19 and TRBJ2-5; 9 nucleotides align to TRBD2. There are 16 residues in the CDR3. V trimming: 3 bases; J trimming: 5 bases; junction bases outside the gene matches: 10. Germline CDR1 and CDR2: LNHDA and SQIVND (reference sequence). This chain's CDR3 is CASSIRSGGPWETQYF. In DNA form, the CDR3 reads TGTGCCAGTAGTATCCGGAGCGGGGGGCCGTGGGAGACCCAGTACTTC.

The chain is built from TRBV6-5 and TRBJ2-1; D ambiguous. CDR1 MNHEY and CDR2 SVGAGI come from the germline V gene. Between the trimmed V and J ends, which lost 3 bases and 7 bases, there was a span of 10 bases. The CDR3 length is 13 residues. CDR3 in amino acids: CASSYPGTNEQFF. The CDR3 region has the DNA TGTGCCAGCAGTTATCCAGGTACTAATGAGCAGTTCTTC.

As regards this clonotype: A read error may produce the germline difference seen at one junction end. V and J are TRBV12-5 and TRBJ1-1; perhaps TRBD1 as D (5 bases). Germline V gene data show CDR1 as LGHNT and CDR2 as FRNRAP. The CDR3 runs 14 residues. The CDR3 DNA reads as TGTGCTAGTGGTTTGGCGGGGGTGACCACTGAAGATTTCTTT. Protein: CASGLAGVTTEDFF.

This chain connects TRBV18 to TRBJ2-2; 8 bases fit TRBD1. Germline lookup yields CDR1 KGHSH and CDR2 LQKENI. Trimming at V came to 4 bases and at J to 0 bases, leaving 4 bases not matched to a gene. The CDR3 runs to 16 residues. The CDR3 spells CASSRPGQANTGELFF. The CDR3, as DNA: TGTGCCAGCTCACGACCGGGACAGGCGAACACCGGGGAGCTGTTTTTT.

This clonotype was counted between two and nine times. This chain joins TRBV12-3 or TRBV12-4 and TRBJ2-3; D unclear. This CDR3 has 14 residues. Trimming stripped 8 bases from V and 0 bases from J, with 12 bases between. The CDR3 coding sequence is TGTGCCAGCGCCCGTCTCACTAGCACAGATACGCAGTATTTT. It codes for CASARLTSTDTQYF.

This clonotype was counted between two and nine times. The chain links TRBV6-5 to TRBJ1-3; D ambiguous. The CDR3 contains 15 residues. Germline V gene data show CDR1 as MNHEY and CDR2 as SVGAGI. The V end lost 0 bases, the J end lost 0 bases, and 6 bases lay between the germline ends. This CDR3 reads CASSYSSDSGNTIYF. In DNA form, the CDR3 reads TGTGCCAGCAGTTACTCATCCGACTCTGGAAACACCATATATTTT.

This sequence joins TRBV4-2 and TRBJ2-1; TRBD2 matches 11 bases. The V gene's germline CDR1 is LGHNA and CDR2 YNFKEQ. With 1 base clipped from V and 1 base from J, the junction kept 9 bases outside the gene matches. The CDR3 is made up of 19 amino acids. CDR3 sequence reads: CASSQVSLAGGGSYNEQFF. CDR3 coding DNA: TGTGCCAGCAGCCAAGTGAGTCTAGCGGGGGGCGGATCCTACAATGAGCAGTTCTTC.